This T cell receptor beta chain was profiled in a study of human T cells and chemical hapten exposure. About the research overall: The sensitizer, 2% DPC, was used on around 2 cm by around 2 cm of upper inner arm skin. It was small differences in pooled library volume that mainly caused per-sample TCR yields to vary.

Germline assignment: CDR1 KGHSH and CDR2 LQKENI. The CDR3 consists of 14 residues. V shed 8 bases, J shed 1 base, and the junction held 0 bases outside the gene matches. This clonotype was observed a handful of times. Original analysis: Samples ranged from roughly 20,000 to 700,000 TCRs, with a median of around 100,000. TCRdb reprocessed the RACE reads with MiXCR, giving one entry per CDR3 protein. V and J calls and clone size were set by TCRdb, not the authors. The sample lists roughly 110,000 distinct CDR3 sequences, roughly an eighth occurring once. Noted time point: pre-sensitization, week 0. Treatment of the sample: therapeutic diphenylcyclopropenone sensitization with weekly scalp DPC. The study drew its donors from alopecia patients who were 18 to 70 years old and suitable for DPC.

This TCR derives from a woman between 45 and 65 years old with alopecia areata. Some clones in this sample may be carry-over from other donors' samples. This sample comprised whole blood, obtained in connection with sensitization to the hapten diphenylcyclopropenone (DPC). The chain combines TRBV18 with TRBJ2-4, with TRBD2 identical over 12 bases. This CDR3 is CASTSGGAKNIQYF. The CDR3 nucleotides read TGTGCCAGCACTAGCGGGGGGGCCAAAAACATTCAGTACTTC. Drawing the rest from reference TRBV18 and TRBJ2-4, the complete variable domain is NAGVMQNPRHLVRRRGQEARLRCSPMKGHSHVYWYRQLPEEGLKFMVYLQKENIIDESGMPKERFSAEFPKEGPSILRIQQVVRGDSAAYFCASTSGGAKNIQYFGAGTRLSVL.